The rows below give T cell receptor beta chains drawn from one sample of a study of blood T cells in healthy people across ages. One entry per CDR3 protein results from TCRdb running MiXCR on the 5' RACE reads. The sample includes about 570,000 distinct CDR3 sequences, 27% seen only once; the top ten take less than 20%. Material for sequencing was blood. These receptors came from a woman in her 70s in good health. CDR3s include the opening cysteine and the closing phenylalanine or tryptophan. The order of the fields is V gene, clone size, J gene, D gene, CDR3 DNA, CDR3 protein. The D gene is left open where the match is weak. Rows may omit the clone size; those that give it use once, few, many or a size class.

TRBV29-1	few	TRBJ1-2	TRBD1	TGCAGCGTAGTTTCTCAAGGGACAGCCAACCATGGCTACACCTTC	CSVVSQGTANHGYTF
TRBV12-3/TRBV12-4	few	TRBJ1-5	NA	TGTGCCAGCAGTTTAAAACTAAATCAGCCCCTGCATTTT	CASSLKLNQPLHF
TRBV20-1	few	TRBJ2-7	TRBD2	TGCAGTGCTAGTGCGGCTAGCGGGGAAAACTACGAGCAGTACTTC	CSASAASGENYEQYF
TRBV7-2	few	TRBJ2-5	TRBD2	TGTGCCAGCAGCTTAGGTCTTACACTAGCGGGGGGGAACCAAGAGACCCAGTACTTC	CASSLGLTLAGGNQETQYF
TRBV20-1	many	TRBJ2-7	NA	TGCAGTGCTAGAGTTTTAGCGGACTCCTACGAGCAGTACTTC	CSARVLADSYEQYF
TRBV3-1	few	TRBJ1-2	NA	TGTGCCAGCAGCCAAGTACAGGGAGCTAACTATGGCTACACCTTC	CASSQVQGANYGYTF
TRBV6-1	NA	TRBJ2-5	TRBD2	TGTGCCAGCAGTGAGGGGGGGAAACAAGAGACCCAGTACTTC	CASSEGGKQETQYF
TRBV7-9	NA	TRBJ2-1	NA	TGTGCCAGCAACCACGGGGTGGGAACGACTTCCCGCTACAATGAGCAGTTCTTC	CASNHGVGTTSRYNEQFF
TRBV12-3/TRBV12-4	NA	TRBJ1-4	NA	TGTGCCAGCAGTCCCCGCGGGACAAAATGGGAAAAACTGTTTTTT	CASSPRGTKWEKLFF
TRBV12-5	few	TRBJ2-7	NA	TGTGCTAGTGGTACGTCGGGGGCGCACGAGCAGTACTTC	CASGTSGAHEQYF
TRBV4-1	many	TRBJ1-2	NA	TGCGCCAGCAGCCAAAGCACCCTACGCGGTAGTGGCTACACCTTC	CASSQSTLRGSGYTF
TRBV9	NA	TRBJ2-5	TRBD2	TGTGCCAGCAGCGTAGCTTCTAGCGGGGAAGAGACCCAGTACTTC	CASSVASSGEETQYF
TRBV7-2	few	TRBJ2-2	TRBD1	TGTGCCAGCAGCCGAGACAGGGGGTTCACCGGGGAGCTGTTTTTT	CASSRDRGFTGELFF
TRBV12-3/TRBV12-4	many	TRBJ2-1	TRBD2	TGTGCCAGCAGGGTGACTAGCGACTCCTACAATGAGCAGTTCTTC	CASRVTSDSYNEQFF
TRBV7-9	few	TRBJ2-3	NA	TGTGCCAGCAGCTTAGGAGGCAACACCCGCACAGATACGCAGTATTTT	CASSLGGNTRTDTQYF
TRBV4-3	few	TRBJ2-7	TRBD2	TGCGCCAGCAGCCATACTCCAGGGACTAGTGGTAACGAGCAGTACTTC	CASSHTPGTSGNEQYF
TRBV21-1	NA	TRBJ1-2	NA	TGTGCCAGCCTCGTGGCGAAGATTTATGGCTACACCTTC	CASLVAKIYGYTF
TRBV6-1	many	TRBJ2-7	TRBD2	TGTGCCAGCAGATCCCCCGGGACTATCCCCTACGAGCAGTACTTC	CASRSPGTIPYEQYF
TRBV24-1	NA	TRBJ2-1	TRBD1	TGTGCCACCAGTGATTCGGGGACAGGGTCGGGTGAGCAGTTCTTC	CATSDSGTGSGEQFF
TRBV10-3	NA	TRBJ1-4	NA	TGTGCCGACCCCCGTGGGGGTCAGGATAATGAAAAACTGTTTTTT	CADPRGGQDNEKLFF
TRBV4-1	many	TRBJ2-1	NA	TGCGCCAGCAGCCAATTGGACTTACTCTCCTACAATGAGCAGTTCTTC	CASSQLDLLSYNEQFF
TRBV5-1	few	TRBJ1-4	TRBD1	TGCGCCAGCAGCCCGGGAGGGACAGACGAAAAACTGTTTTTT	CASSPGGTDEKLFF
TRBV15	many	TRBJ2-3	NA	TGTGCCACCAGCGGGGTGGACTACCTGGGAGATACGCAGTATTTT	CATSGVDYLGDTQYF
TRBV20-1	few	TRBJ2-5	TRBD2	TGCAGTGCCCTCGACGGCGGGGGTGAGACCCAGTACTTC	CSALDGGGETQYF
TRBV5-1	few	TRBJ2-7	NA	TGCGCCAGCAGCCCGAACCCCGAATCCTACGAGCAGTACTTC	CASSPNPESYEQYF
TRBV6-1	NA	TRBJ2-3	TRBD2	TGTGCCAGCAGTGAAAGCAACCTAGCGGGGGGTAAAAATACGCAGTATTTT	CASSESNLAGGKNTQYF
TRBV6-1	few	TRBJ2-1	TRBD2	TGTGCCAGCAGTGAAAGTGGTAGCGGGGCCCCGAGCCCGTTCTTC	CASSESGSGAPSPFF
TRBV7-6	NA	TRBJ2-7	TRBD2	TGTGCCAGCAGCATACTAGCGGGGGGGCCCTACGAGCAGTACTTC	CASSILAGGPYEQYF
TRBV14	NA	TRBJ2-3	NA	TGTGCCAGCAGCCAAGATGTGGGGACCCCACGAAATACGCAGTATTTT	CASSQDVGTPRNTQYF
TRBV7-2	few	TRBJ2-7	NA	TGTGCCAGCAGCTTAGATTTTTTGACGGGCTACGAGCAGTACTTC	CASSLDFLTGYEQYF
TRBV19	few	TRBJ2-7	TRBD2	TGTGCCAGTAGTATTTTGCCGGGGACTAGCGGACACTACGAGCAGTACTTC	CASSILPGTSGHYEQYF
TRBV5-1	many	TRBJ2-7	TRBD2	TGTGCCAGCAGCTTAGCGGGGGGGAGCTCCTACGAGCAGTACTTC	CASSLAGGSSYEQYF
TRBV9	few	TRBJ2-7	NA	TGTGCCAGCAGCGTCGGAGGGACAGCTTACGAGCAGTACTTC	CASSVGGTAYEQYF
TRBV18	NA	TRBJ2-5	NA	TGTGCCAGCTCACCCATGGAGGGAACGGAGACCCAGTACTTC	CASSPMEGTETQYF
TRBV5-1	NA	TRBJ2-3	NA	TGCGCCAGCAGCTTGGGGATATCGGGTTACACAGATACGCAGTATTTT	CASSLGISGYTDTQYF
TRBV6-5	few	TRBJ2-5	TRBD2	TGTGCCAGCAGGCGACTAGCGGGGGAATTTCTCCAAGAGACCCAGTACTTC	CASRRLAGEFLQETQYF
TRBV5-1	NA	TRBJ1-2	TRBD1	TGCGCCAGCAGCTTCCCCAAAGGGGGCGCGGACTATGGCTACACCTTC	CASSFPKGGADYGYTF
TRBV11-2	NA	TRBJ2-2	TRBD2	TGTGCCAGCAGCCCAAGTACGGGAGGCACCGGGGAGCTGTTTTTT	CASSPSTGGTGELFF
TRBV6-6	many	TRBJ2-3	NA	TGTGCCAGCAGTTATTTAGCGGTCCCAAAGGTAGATACGCAGTATTTT	CASSYLAVPKVDTQYF
TRBV12-3/TRBV12-4	NA	TRBJ1-2	NA	TGTGCCAGCAGTTTACACAAGGGTGGCTACACCTTC	CASSLHKGGYTF
TRBV4-1	few	TRBJ2-7	TRBD1	TGCGCCAGCAGCCAAGTGTGGGCAGGGGGCCTTCTCTTCTACGAGCAGTACTTC	CASSQVWAGGLLFYEQYF